The 10 T cell receptor beta chains below were found in one sample sequenced in a study of cytomegalovirus exposure and HLA in healthy donors. Primers: 60 Vbeta forward and 13 Jbeta reverse. Sequencing was performed with immunoSEQ multiplex PCR; in TCRdb, only in-frame clones are kept and a portion is missing. The sample yields some 180,000 clones, 81% seen once. What was sequenced was PBMCs. The origin of the receptors is a man aged 35-49 years in good health and CMV-seropositive.

The chain employs TRBV7-9 and TRBJ2-7; no clear D gene. The CDR3 is 15 amino acids. CDR1 SEHNR and CDR2 FQNEAQ come from the germline V gene (reference sequence). V was trimmed by 1 base and J by 3 bases, leaving 13 bases between them. DNA of the CDR3: TGTGCCAGCAGCTTAGATCGTCTCAGAGGCTACGAGCAGTACTTC. Its protein is CASSLDRLRGYEQYF. The full variable domain, its missing parts supplied by reference TRBV7-9 and TRBJ2-7, is DTGVSQNPRHKITKRGQNVTFRCDPISEHNRLYWYRQTLGQGPEFLTYFQNEAQLEKSRLLSDRFSAERPKGSFSTLEIQRTEQGDSAMYLCASSLDRLRGYEQYFGPGTRLTVT.

This clone was counted a few times. The rearrangement links TRBV7-7 to TRBJ2-3; TRBD2 might be the D (7 bases). V was cut by 3 bases and J by 2 bases, with 12 bases left in between. Germline V gene lookup returns CDR1 SSHAT and CDR2 FNYEAQ (reference sequence). CDR3 length equals 15 residues. The CDR3 sequence: CASSLGGGPTDTQYF. CDR3 coding DNA: TGTGCCAGCAGCTTGGGAGGGGGACCCACAGATACGCAGTATTTT.

The chain couples TRBV10-2 to TRBJ1-1, with 7 bases that match TRBD1. Per the germline V gene, CDR1 is WSHSY and CDR2 is SAAADI. J was trimmed by 1 base and V by 8 bases; bases with no gene match: 4. The CDR3 is 13 amino acids. The CDR3 nucleotides are TGCGCCAGCGCGGAGGGGGCGAACACTGAAGCTTTCTTT. It encodes CASAEGANTEAFF.

This chain connects TRBV6-1 to TRBJ1-1; D possibly corresponds to TRBD1 (6 bases). Trimming pared 2 bases from V and 5 bases from J, leaving 9 bases between. The CDR3 contains 13 residues. Looked up from germline, CDR1 is MNHNS and CDR2 is SASEGT. The CDR3: CASSEQGRTEAFF. The CDR3 DNA is TGTGCCAGCAGTGAACAGGGGCGGACTGAAGCTTTCTTT.

A single count supports this clone. The chain employs TRBV7-3 and TRBJ2-2; weak D call: TRBD1 (6 bases). The CDR3 contains 13 residues. V was shortened by 5 bases and J by 4 bases, with 8 bases between the two germline ends. CDR1 and CDR2 (germline): SGHTA, FQGTGA. Here the CDR3 DNA reads TGTGCCAGCAGCCCGGACAGCACCGGGGAGCTGTTTTTT. Its protein product is CASSPDSTGELFF.

Details on this clone: At the DNA level, this CDR3 is encoded by other sequences in the same sample as well. V gene TRBV6-4 combines with J gene TRBJ2-2; the match to TRBD1 covers 10 bases. This CDR3 comprises 14 residues. Germline loops: CDR1 MRHNA, CDR2 SNTAGT. V trimming: 8 bases; J trimming: 4 bases; junction bases outside the gene matches: 4. CDR3 DNA sequence: TGTGCCAGCTCTGGACAGGGGGGCACCGGGGAGCTGTTTTTT. Amino acid sequence: CASSGQGGTGELFF.

The V gene is TRBV2, the J gene TRBJ1-1, with D unclear. CDR3 size: 14 residues. Per germline, CDR1 SNHLY and CDR2 FYNNEI. Deletions cut 6 bases from V and 1 base from J, with 12 bases between. CDR3 protein: CASSPRRRNTEAFF. DNA of the CDR3: TGTGCCAGCAGCCCACGACGGAGGAACACTGAAGCTTTCTTT.

The chain is built from TRBV23-1 and TRBJ1-1, with D uncertain. TRBV23-1 falls under the ORF class, with uncertain function. CDR3 length equals 16 residues. With 3 bases removed from V and 4 bases from J, the gap between germline ends came to 18 bases. The CDR3 here is CASSQRPSLGGTEAFF. The CDR3 nucleotides are TGCGCCAGCAGTCAGCGTCCCTCGCTCGGAGGCACTGAAGCTTTCTTT.

The rearrangement uses TRBV27 and TRBJ1-4, with 9 positions matching TRBD1. Germline V gene sequence: CDR1 MNHEY, CDR2 SMNVEV (reference sequence). The CDR3 spans 14 residues. Trimming cost V 7 bases and J 4 bases; bases outside gene matches: 4. CDR3 sequence: CASTPGQGNEKLFF. CDR3 DNA: TGTGCCAGCACCCCGGGACAGGGTAATGAAAAACTGTTTTTT.

The V and J genes are TRBV5-1 and TRBJ2-1; 12 nucleotides match TRBD2. J lost 1 base, V lost 4 bases, and 3 bases had no gene match. The CDR3 is 16 amino acids. Germline V CDR1 and CDR2: SGHRS, YFSETQ. CDR3 bases: TGCGCCAGCAGCGTGACTAGCGGGAGTTCCTACAATGAGCAGTTCTTC. The encoded protein is CASSVTSGSSYNEQFF.